This record covers a single TCR beta chain. Its antigen remains unidentified. The data stem from a study of cytomegalovirus exposure and HLA in healthy donors. On the study more broadly: A preliminary data release comprised around 90 million unique TCRs obtained from HLA-typed donors.

In germline, CDR1 is SNHLY, CDR2 FYNNEI. The CDR3 has 15 residues. V lost 7 bases to trimming and J lost 0 bases; unmatched junction nucleotides: 5. In the PCR, 60 Vbeta and 13 Jbeta primers were used. Measured with immunoSEQ multiplex PCR; TCRdb has only the in-frame clones, and not every one. The sample's table shows over 100,000 clones. The study's findings and limits: As a later analysis revealed, most CMV-associated TCR beta chains appeared HLA-restricted. Common viral pathogens were later found to be apparently linked to several of the most significant clusters. Among TCR beta chains, those listed as cytomegalovirus-associated numbered over 150.

The V call is TRBV2, the J call TRBJ2-2, with TRBD1 identical over 7 bases. Sequenced material: PBMCs. This TCR came from a man aged 25-45 years in good health and CMV-seronegative. CDR3 DNA: TGTGCCAGCAACTGGGACAGCGCGAACACCGGGGAGCTGTTTTTT. Its translation is CASNWDSANTGELFF.